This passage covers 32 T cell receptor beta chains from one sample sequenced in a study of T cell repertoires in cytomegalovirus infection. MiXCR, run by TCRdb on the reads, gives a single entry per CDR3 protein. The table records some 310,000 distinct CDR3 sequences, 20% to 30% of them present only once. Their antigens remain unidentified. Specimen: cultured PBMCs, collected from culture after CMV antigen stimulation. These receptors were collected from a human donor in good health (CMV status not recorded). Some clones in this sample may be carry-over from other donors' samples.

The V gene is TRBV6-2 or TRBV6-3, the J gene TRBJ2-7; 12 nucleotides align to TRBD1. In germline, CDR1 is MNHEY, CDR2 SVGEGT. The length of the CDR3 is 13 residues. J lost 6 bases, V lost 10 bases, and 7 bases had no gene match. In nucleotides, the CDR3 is TGTGCCACCACGGGACAGGGGGCTTCCGAGCAGTACTTC. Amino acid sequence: CATTGQGASEQYF.

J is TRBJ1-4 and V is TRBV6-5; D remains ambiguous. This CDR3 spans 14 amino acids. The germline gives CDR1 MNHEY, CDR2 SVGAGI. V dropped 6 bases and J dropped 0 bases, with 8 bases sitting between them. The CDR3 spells CASRFTATNEKLFF. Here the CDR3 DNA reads TGTGCCAGCAGGTTTACAGCAACTAATGAAAAACTGTTTTTT.

The CDR3 nucleotides are TGTGCCAGTAGCCAGGGACTAGCGGTCTACGAGCAGTACTTC. Translation: CASSQGLAVYEQYF. This chain joins TRBV19 and TRBJ2-7, with 11 bases identical to TRBD2. The CDR3 is made up of 14 amino acids. Losses at the gene ends were 6 bases for V and 3 bases for J; bases not matched to a gene: 4. CDR1 is LNHDA, CDR2 SQIVND, per germline (reference sequence).

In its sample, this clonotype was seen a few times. The CDR3 spells CASSSSTGGTDTQYF. The CDR3 bases are TGTGCCAGCAGCTCCTCGACAGGGGGAACCGATACGCAGTATTTT. The chain has TRBV28 and TRBJ2-3; 9 bases agree with TRBD1. CDR1 is MDHEN and CDR2 is SYDVKM in the germline V gene. After removal of 6 bases from V and 6 bases from J, the junction contained 10 bases not matched to a gene. The CDR3 runs 15 residues.

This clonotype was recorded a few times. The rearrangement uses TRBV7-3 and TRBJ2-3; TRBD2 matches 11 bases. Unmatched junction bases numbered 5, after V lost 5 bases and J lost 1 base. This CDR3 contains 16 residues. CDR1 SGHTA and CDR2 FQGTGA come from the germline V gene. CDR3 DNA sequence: TGTGCCAGCAGCCAGACTAGCGGGATTGGCACAGATACGCAGTATTTT. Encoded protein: CASSQTSGIGTDTQYF.

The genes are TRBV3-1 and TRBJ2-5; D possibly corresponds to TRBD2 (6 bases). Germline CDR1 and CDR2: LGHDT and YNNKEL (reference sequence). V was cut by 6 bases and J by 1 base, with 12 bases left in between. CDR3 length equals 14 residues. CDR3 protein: CASSHPSVQETQYF. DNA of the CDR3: TGTGCCAGCAGTCATCCTAGCGTCCAAGAGACCCAGTACTTC.

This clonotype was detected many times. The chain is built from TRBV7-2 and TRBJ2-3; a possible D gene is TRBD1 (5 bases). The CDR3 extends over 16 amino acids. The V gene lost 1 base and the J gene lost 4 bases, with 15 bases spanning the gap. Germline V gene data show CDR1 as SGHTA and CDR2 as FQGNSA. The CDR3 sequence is CASSLGLSQGADTQYF. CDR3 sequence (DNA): TGTGCCAGCAGCTTAGGTCTTAGCCAAGGGGCAGATACGCAGTATTTT.

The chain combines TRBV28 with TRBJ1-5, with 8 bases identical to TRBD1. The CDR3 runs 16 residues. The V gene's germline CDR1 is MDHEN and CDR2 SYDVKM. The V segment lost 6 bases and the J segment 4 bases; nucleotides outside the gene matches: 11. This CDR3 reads CASRQNDRGSNQPQHF. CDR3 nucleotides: TGTGCCAGCAGACAAAACGACAGGGGAAGTAATCAGCCCCAGCATTTT.

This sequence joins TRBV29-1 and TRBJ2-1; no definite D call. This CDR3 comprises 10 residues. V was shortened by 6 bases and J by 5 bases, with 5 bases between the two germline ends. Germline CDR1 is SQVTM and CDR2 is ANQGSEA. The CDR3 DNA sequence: TGCAGCGTGTCCAACAATGAGCAGTTCTTC. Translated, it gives CSVSNNEQFF.

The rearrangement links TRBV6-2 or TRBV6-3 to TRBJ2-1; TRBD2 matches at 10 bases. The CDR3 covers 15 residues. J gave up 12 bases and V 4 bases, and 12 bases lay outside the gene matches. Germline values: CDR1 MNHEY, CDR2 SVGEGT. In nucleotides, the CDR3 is TGTGCCAGCAGTTCGGGTCTAGCGGGAGCCCCGTGGCAGTTCTTC. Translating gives CASSSGLAGAPWQFF.

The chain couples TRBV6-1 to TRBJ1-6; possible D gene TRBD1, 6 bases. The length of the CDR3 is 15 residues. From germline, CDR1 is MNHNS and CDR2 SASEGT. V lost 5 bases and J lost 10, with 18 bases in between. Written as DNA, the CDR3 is TGTGCCAGCAGTTACGTCGCAGGGGTGGACTCACCCCTCCACTTT. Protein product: CASSYVAGVDSPLHF.

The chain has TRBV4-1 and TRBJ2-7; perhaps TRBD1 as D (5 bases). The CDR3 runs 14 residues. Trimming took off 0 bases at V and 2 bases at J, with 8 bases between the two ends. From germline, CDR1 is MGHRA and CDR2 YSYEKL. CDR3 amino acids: CASSQEPGTYEQYF. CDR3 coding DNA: TGCGCCAGCAGCCAAGAGCCAGGGACCTACGAGCAGTACTTC.

The CDR3 protein is CASGPRDSPWETQYF. The DNA for the CDR3 is TGTGCTAGTGGCCCCCGGGATTCTCCCTGGGAGACCCAGTACTTC. This chain uses TRBV12-5 with TRBJ2-5; TRBD2 is a possible D gene (5 bases). CDR3 length equals 15 residues. Germline V CDR1 and CDR2: LGHNT, FRNRAP. V lost 6 bases, J lost 5 bases, and 19 bases lay in between.

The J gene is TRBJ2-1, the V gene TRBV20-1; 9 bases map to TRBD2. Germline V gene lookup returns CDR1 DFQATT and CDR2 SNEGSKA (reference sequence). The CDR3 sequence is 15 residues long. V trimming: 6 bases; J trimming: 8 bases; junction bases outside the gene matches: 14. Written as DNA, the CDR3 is TGCAGTGCAAGAAGGCGGGAGGGGTCGGCGGATGAGCAGTTCTTC. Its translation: CSARRREGSADEQFF.

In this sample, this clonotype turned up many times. CDR3 DNA: TGTGCCAGCAGCTTACAGAAGAGTAGCGGGAGGGCCAGGGAAAGAGAGACCCAGTACTTC. Translating gives CASSLQKSSGRARERETQYF. The J gene is TRBJ2-5, the V gene TRBV7-2; 11 bases match TRBD2. The CDR3 totals 20 residues. CDR1 and CDR2 (germline): SGHTA, FQGNSA. J lost 4 bases, V lost 2 bases, and 18 bases had no gene match.

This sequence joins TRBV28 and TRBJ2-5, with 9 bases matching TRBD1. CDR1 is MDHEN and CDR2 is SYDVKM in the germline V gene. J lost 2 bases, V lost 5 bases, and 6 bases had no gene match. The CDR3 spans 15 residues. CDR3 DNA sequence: TGTGCCAGCAGTCCGGGGACAGGGAGTCAAGAGACCCAGTACTTC. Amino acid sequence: CASSPGTGSQETQYF.

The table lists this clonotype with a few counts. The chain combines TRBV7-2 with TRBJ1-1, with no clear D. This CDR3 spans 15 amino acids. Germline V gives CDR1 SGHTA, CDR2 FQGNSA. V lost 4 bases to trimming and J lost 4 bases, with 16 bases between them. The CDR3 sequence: CASSSRSRRSTEAFF. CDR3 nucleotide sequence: TGTGCCAGCAGCTCACGTTCACGGCGCAGCACTGAAGCTTTCTTT.

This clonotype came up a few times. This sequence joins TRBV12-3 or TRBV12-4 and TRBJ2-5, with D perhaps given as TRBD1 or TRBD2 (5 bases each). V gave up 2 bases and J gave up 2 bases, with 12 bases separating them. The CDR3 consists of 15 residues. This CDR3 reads CASSLYGTGQETQYF. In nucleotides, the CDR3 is TGTGCCAGCAGTTTATACGGGACGGGGCAAGAGACCCAGTACTTC.

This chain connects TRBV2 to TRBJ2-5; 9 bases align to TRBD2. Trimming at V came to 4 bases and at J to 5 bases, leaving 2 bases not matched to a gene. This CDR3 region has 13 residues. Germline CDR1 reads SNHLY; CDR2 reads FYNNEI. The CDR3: CASSAAGGETQYF. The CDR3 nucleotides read TGTGCCAGCAGTGCAGCGGGAGGCGAGACCCAGTACTTC. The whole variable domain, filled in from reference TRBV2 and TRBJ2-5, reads EPEVTQTPSHQVTQMGQEVILRCVPISNHLYFYWYRQILGQKVEFLVSFYNNEISEKSEIFDDQFSVERPDGSNFTLKIRSTKLEDSAMYFCASSAAGGETQYFGPGTRLLVL.

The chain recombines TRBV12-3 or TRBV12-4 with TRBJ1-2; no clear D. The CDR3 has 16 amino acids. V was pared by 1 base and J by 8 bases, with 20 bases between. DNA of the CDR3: TGTGCCAGCAGTTTAGGTTTGGCAGGCCTGTATGGAGGCTACACCTTC. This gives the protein CASSLGLAGLYGGYTF.

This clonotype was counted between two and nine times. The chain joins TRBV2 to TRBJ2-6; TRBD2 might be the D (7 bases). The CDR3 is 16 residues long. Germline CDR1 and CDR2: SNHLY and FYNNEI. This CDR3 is CGSKGGGRSGANVLTF. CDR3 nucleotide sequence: TGTGGCTCGAAGGGGGGGGGAAGATCTGGGGCCAACGTCCTGACTTTC.

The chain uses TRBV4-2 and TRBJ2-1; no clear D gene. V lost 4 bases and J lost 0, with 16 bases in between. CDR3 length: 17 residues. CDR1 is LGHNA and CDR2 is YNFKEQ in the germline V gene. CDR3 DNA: TGTGCCAGCAGCCTTACCATCCCTCGGAGCTCCTACAATGAGCAGTTCTTC. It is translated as CASSLTIPRSSYNEQFF.

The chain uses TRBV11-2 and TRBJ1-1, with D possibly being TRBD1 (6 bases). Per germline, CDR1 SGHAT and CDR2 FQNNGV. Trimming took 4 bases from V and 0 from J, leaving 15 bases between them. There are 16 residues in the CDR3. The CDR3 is CASSSSWGRVNTEAFF. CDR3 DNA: TGTGCCAGCAGCTCATCTTGGGGGCGGGTGAACACTGAAGCTTTCTTT.

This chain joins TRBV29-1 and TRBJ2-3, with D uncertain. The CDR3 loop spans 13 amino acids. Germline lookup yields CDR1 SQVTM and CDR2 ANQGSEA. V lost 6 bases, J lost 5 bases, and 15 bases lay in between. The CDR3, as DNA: TGCAGCGTGGCGACGGTCAGAGGAGATACGCAGTATTTT. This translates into CSVATVRGDTQYF.

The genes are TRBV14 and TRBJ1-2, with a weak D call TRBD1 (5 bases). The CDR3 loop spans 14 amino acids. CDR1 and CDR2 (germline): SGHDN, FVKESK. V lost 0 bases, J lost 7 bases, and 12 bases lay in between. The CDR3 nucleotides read TGTGCCAGCAGCCAAGATCGGCAGGGAGCTGGCTACACCTTC. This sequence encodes CASSQDRQGAGYTF.

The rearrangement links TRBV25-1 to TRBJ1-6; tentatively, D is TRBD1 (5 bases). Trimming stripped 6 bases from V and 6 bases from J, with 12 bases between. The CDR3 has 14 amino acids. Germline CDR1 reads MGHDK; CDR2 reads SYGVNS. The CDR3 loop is CASRVGVSNSPLHF. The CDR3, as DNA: TGTGCCAGCAGGGTGGGGGTCTCTAATTCACCCCTCCACTTT.

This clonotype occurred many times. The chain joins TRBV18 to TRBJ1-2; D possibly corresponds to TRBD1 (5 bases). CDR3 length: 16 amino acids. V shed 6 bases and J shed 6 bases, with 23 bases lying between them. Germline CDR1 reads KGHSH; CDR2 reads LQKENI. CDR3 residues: CASSYLRGERFDGYTF. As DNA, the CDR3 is TGTGCCAGCTCCTACCTCCGGGGGGAGAGGTTTGATGGCTACACCTTC.

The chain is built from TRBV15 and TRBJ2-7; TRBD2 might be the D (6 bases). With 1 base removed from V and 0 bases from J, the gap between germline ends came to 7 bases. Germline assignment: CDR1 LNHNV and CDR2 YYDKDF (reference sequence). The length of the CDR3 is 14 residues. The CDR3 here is CATSRAGDSYEQYF. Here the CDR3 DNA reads TGTGCCACCAGCAGAGCGGGAGACTCCTACGAGCAGTACTTC. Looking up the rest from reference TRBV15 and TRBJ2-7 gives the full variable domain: DAMVIQNPRYQVTQFGKPVTLSCSQTLNHNVMYWYQQKSSQAPKLLFHYYDKDFNNEADTPDNFQSRRPNTSFCFLDIRSPGLGDTAMYLCATSRAGDSYEQYFGPGTRLTVT.

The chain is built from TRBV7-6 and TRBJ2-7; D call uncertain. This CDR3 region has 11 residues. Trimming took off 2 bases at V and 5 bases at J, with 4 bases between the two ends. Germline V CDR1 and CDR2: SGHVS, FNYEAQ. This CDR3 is CASSLKHEQYF. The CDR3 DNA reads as TGTGCCAGCAGCTTAAAGCACGAGCAGTACTTC.

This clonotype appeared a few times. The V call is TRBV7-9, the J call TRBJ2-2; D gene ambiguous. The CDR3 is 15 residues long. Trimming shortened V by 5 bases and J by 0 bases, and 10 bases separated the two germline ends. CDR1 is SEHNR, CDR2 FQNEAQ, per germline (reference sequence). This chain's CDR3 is CASSPAGSNTGELFF. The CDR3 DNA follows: TGTGCCAGCAGCCCCGCTGGGTCGAACACCGGGGAGCTGTTTTTT.

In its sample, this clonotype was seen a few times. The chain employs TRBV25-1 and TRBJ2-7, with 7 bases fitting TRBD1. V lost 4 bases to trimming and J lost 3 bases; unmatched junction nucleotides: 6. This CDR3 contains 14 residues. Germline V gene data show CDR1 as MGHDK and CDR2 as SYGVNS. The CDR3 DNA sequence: TGTGCCAGCAGTGGTATAGGGGGCCACTACGAGCAGTACTTC. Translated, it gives CASSGIGGHYEQYF.

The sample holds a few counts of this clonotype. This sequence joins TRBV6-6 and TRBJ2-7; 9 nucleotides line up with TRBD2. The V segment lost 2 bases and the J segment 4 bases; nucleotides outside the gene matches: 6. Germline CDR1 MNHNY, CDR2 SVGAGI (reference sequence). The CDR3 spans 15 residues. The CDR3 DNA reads TGTGCCAGCAGTTACGAGAGGACTAGCGTGTACGAGCAGTACTTC. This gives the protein CASSYERTSVYEQYF.